Shown below are 32 T cell receptor beta chains from a single sample sequenced in a study of blood T cell repertoires in COVID-19 (TCRdb year 2020). The method behind the library was the immunoSEQ multiplex PCR assay. Entries here come from immuneACCESS through TCRdb and include only in-frame sequences with V and J called. Some clones fail to appear in such tables; in the studies checked, an unresolved V gene covers under half of the shortfall, and the cause of the remainder is unknown. For this sample the table gives 130,000 to 150,000 clones, of which 80% to 90% were detected only once. Less than 0.95% of the sample is held by the ten biggest clonotypes. Sequencing was done on a sample of peripheral blood. These receptors were collected from a woman between 45 and 60 years old with acute or convalescent COVID-19.

The gene calls are TRBV20-1 and TRBJ1-1; D ambiguous. The CDR3 extends over 15 amino acids. Trimming took off 3 bases at V and 2 bases at J, with 16 bases between the two ends. The V gene's germline CDR1 is DFQATT and CDR2 SNEGSKA (reference sequence). In nucleotides, the CDR3 is TGCAGTGCTAGTACGGTTAGAGGGAGTAACACTGAAGCTTTCTTT. This sequence encodes CSASTVRGSNTEAFF.

CDR3 in DNA: TGTGCCATCAGTGAGTCATCAGGGACAGTGAAAGGCTACACCTTC. It is translated as CAISESSGTVKGYTF. The chain has TRBV10-3 and TRBJ1-2; 7 bases fit TRBD1. J gave up 8 bases and V 0 bases, and 9 bases lay outside the gene matches. The length of the CDR3 is 15 residues. Germline CDR1 and CDR2: ENHRY and SYGVKD.

This clone was observed once. The gene calls are TRBV19 and TRBJ1-1; unclear D gene. CDR3 length equals 14 residues. Per germline, CDR1 LNHDA and CDR2 SQIVND (reference sequence). The ends were cut back, 5 bases at V and 2 bases at J, with 12 bases in the middle. CDR3 residues: CASSPLLTNTEAFF. The CDR3 DNA follows: TGTGCCAGTAGTCCCTTGCTCACTAACACTGAAGCTTTCTTT. The full variable domain, completed using reference TRBV19 and TRBJ1-1, is DGGITQSPKYLFRKEGQNVTLSCEQNLNHDAMYWYRQDPGQGLRLIYYSQIVNDFQKGDIAEGYSVSREKKESFPLTVTSAQKNPTAFYLCASSPLLTNTEAFFGQGTRLTVV.

V usage is TRBV2 and J usage is TRBJ1-5; D is ambiguous. The CDR3 consists of 14 residues. The germline CDR1 and CDR2 sequences are SNHLY and FYNNEI. The ends were cut back, 4 bases at V and 3 bases at J, with 10 bases in the middle. CDR3 in amino acids: CASSGNRDNQPQHF. DNA for the CDR3: TGTGCCAGCAGTGGCAACCGGGACAATCAGCCCCAGCATTTT.

The V call is TRBV25-1, the J call TRBJ1-6; 8 bases match TRBD1. Per the germline V gene, CDR1 is MGHDK and CDR2 is SYGVNS. The CDR3 totals 13 residues. The J segment lost 13 bases and the V segment lost 4 bases, leaving 6 bases of the junction unmatched. The CDR3 DNA reads TGTGCCAGCAGTGGTAGGACAGGGCTCCCCCTCCACTTT. Protein product: CASSGRTGLPLHF.

Written as DNA, the CDR3 is TGTGCCAGCAACCAAATCGGTAGTGACTATGGCTACACCTTC. It codes for CASNQIGSDYGYTF. The chain couples TRBV7-8 to TRBJ1-2; D remains unclear. Between the trimmed V and J ends, which lost 7 bases and 3 bases, there was a span of 15 bases. The germline V gene encodes CDR1 SGHVS and CDR2 FQNEAQ. This CDR3 is built from 14 residues. Based on the CDR3 plus reference TRBV7-8 and TRBJ1-2, the full variable domain is GAGVSQSPRYKVAKRGQDVALRCDPISGHVSLFWYQQALGQGPEFLTYFQNEAQLDKSGLPSDRFFAERPEGSVSTLKIQRTQQEDSAVYLCASNQIGSDYGYTFGSGTRLTVV.

The V gene is TRBV2, the J gene TRBJ2-1; TRBD1 is a possible D gene (6 bases). There are 14 residues in the CDR3. Trimming left V 6 bases short and J 8 bases short, with 17 bases between. Germline CDR1 reads SNHLY; CDR2 reads FYNNEI. CDR3 sequence (DNA): TGTGCCAGCAGCCCAGGGAGACAGGACGATGAGCAGTTCTTC. Amino acid sequence: CASSPGRQDDEQFF.

On this clone itself: Other nucleotide sequences from this sample produce the same CDR3. The rearrangement links TRBV7-9 to TRBJ1-1; 9 positions agree with TRBD1. Germline CDR1 is SEHNR and CDR2 is FQNEAQ (reference sequence). J lost 5 bases, V lost 6 bases, and 4 bases had no gene match. The CDR3 runs 13 residues. In DNA form, the CDR3 reads TGTGCCAGCAGTTATGACAGGGGGACTGAAGCTTTCTTT. It is translated as CASSYDRGTEAFF.

The chain has TRBV7-2 and TRBJ2-7; the D gene is possibly TRBD1 (6 bases). Trimming removed 5 bases from V and 0 bases from J, with 14 bases in between. The CDR3 extends over 15 amino acids. Germline V gene data show CDR1 as SGHTA and CDR2 as FQGNSA. CDR3 residues: CASSPQGFPSYEQYF. The DNA of the CDR3 is TGTGCCAGCAGCCCCCAGGGGTTCCCCTCCTACGAGCAGTACTTC.

The V call is TRBV10-2, the J call TRBJ2-5; 10 bases map to TRBD2. Germline V gene data show CDR1 as WSHSY and CDR2 as SAAADI. The CDR3 is 16 amino acids. Losses at the gene ends were 6 bases for V and 2 bases for J; bases not matched to a gene: 9. The CDR3 DNA follows: TGCGCCAGCAGATACAGCGGGGGGGCCAATCAAGAGACCCAGTACTTC. Its translation is CASRYSGGANQETQYF.

The genes are TRBV30 and TRBJ1-5, with D unclear. The V and J ends lost 5 bases and 0 bases respectively, with 11 bases between them. The CDR3 is made up of 14 amino acids. Germline V lookup: CDR1 GTSNPN, CDR2 SVGIG (reference sequence). The CDR3 loop reads CAWAQNPSNQPQHF. The CDR3 DNA reads as TGTGCCTGGGCACAGAATCCTAGCAATCAGCCCCAGCATTTT. Full variable domain (remainder filled in from reference TRBV30 and TRBJ1-5): SQTIHQWPATLVQPVGSPLSLECTVEGTSNPNLYWYRQAAGRGLQLLFYSVGIGQISSEVPQNLSASRPQDRQFILSSKKLLLSDSGFYLCAWAQNPSNQPQHFGDGTRLSIL.

The chain combines TRBV19 with TRBJ2-3; TRBD2 is a possible D gene (6 bases). Germline V gene data show CDR1 as LNHDA and CDR2 as SQIVND (reference sequence). The V end was cut by 5 bases, the J end by 2 bases, with 14 bases between. The CDR3 runs 15 residues. Written as DNA, the CDR3 is TGTGCCAGTAGTCCCAGCGGGTCCAACACAGATACGCAGTATTTT. Translating gives CASSPSGSNTDTQYF.

The chain has TRBV15 and TRBJ2-1, with 10 positions matching TRBD2. The CDR3 loop spans 15 amino acids. Germline V gene lookup returns CDR1 LNHNV and CDR2 YYDKDF (reference sequence). Unmatched junction bases numbered 4, after V lost 6 bases and J lost 2 bases. The CDR3 loop reads CATSTSGRAYNEQFF. Here the CDR3 DNA reads TGTGCCACCAGTACGAGCGGGAGGGCCTACAATGAGCAGTTCTTC. The variable domain in full, completed from reference TRBV15 and TRBJ2-1, reads DAMVIQNPRYQVTQFGKPVTLSCSQTLNHNVMYWYQQKSSQAPKLLFHYYDKDFNNEADTPDNFQSRRPNTSFCFLDIRSPGLGDTAMYLCATSTSGRAYNEQFFGPGTRLTVL.

CDR3 loop: CATSRSKGANEKLFF. The DNA of the CDR3 is TGTGCCACCAGCAGGAGCAAGGGGGCCAACGAAAAACTGTTTTTT. The rearrangement links TRBV15 to TRBJ1-4; 7 nucleotides line up with TRBD1. CDR3 size: 15 residues. Germline values: CDR1 LNHNV, CDR2 YYDKDF (reference sequence). Trimming cost V 3 bases and J 8 bases; bases outside gene matches: 9.

The CDR3 sequence is CATSDYRTSGGYEQYF. CDR3 nucleotide sequence: TGTGCCACCAGTGATTACCGGACTAGCGGGGGATACGAGCAGTACTTC. This chain connects TRBV24-1 to TRBJ2-7; 13 nucleotides agree with TRBD2. V gave up 2 bases and J gave up 4 bases; unmatched junction bases: 4. The CDR3 extends over 16 amino acids. Germline V gives CDR1 KGHDR, CDR2 SFDVKD.

The chain couples TRBV2 to TRBJ2-7; possible D gene TRBD1, 6 bases. Between the trimmed V and J ends, which lost 5 bases and 4 bases, there was a span of 15 bases. CDR1 is SNHLY and CDR2 is FYNNEI in the germline V gene. This CDR3 spans 14 amino acids. The CDR3 DNA follows: TGTGCCAGCAGTTGGGGAACAGGGAGTTACGAGCAGTACTTC. Protein sequence: CASSWGTGSYEQYF.

The chain employs TRBV7-6 and TRBJ1-2; D call uncertain. Trimming removed 2 bases at V and 3 bases at J, with 7 bases between. From germline, CDR1 is SGHVS and CDR2 FNYEAQ. CDR3 size: 13 residues. This chain's CDR3 is CASSLFPDYGYTF. The CDR3 region has the DNA TGTGCCAGCAGCTTATTCCCTGACTATGGCTACACCTTC. Based on the CDR3 plus reference TRBV7-6 and TRBJ1-2, the full variable domain is GAGVSQSPRYKVTKRGQDVALRCDPISGHVSLYWYRQALGQGPEFLTYFNYEAQQDKSGLPNDRFSAERPEGSISTLTIQRTEQRDSAMYRCASSLFPDYGYTFGSGTRLTVV.

The table lists this clone with a few counts. The chain joins TRBV7-2 to TRBJ1-6; 7 bases align to TRBD1. Per germline, CDR1 SGHTA and CDR2 FQGNSA. CDR3 size: 14 residues. With V trimmed by 5 bases and J by 6 bases, 4 bases remained unmatched. CDR3 residues: CASSPQGVNSPLHF. CDR3 nucleotide sequence: TGTGCCAGCAGCCCGCAGGGGGTTAATTCACCCCTCCACTTT.

This clone was counted once. The V gene is TRBV10-3, the J gene TRBJ2-1, with 7 nucleotides matching TRBD2. With V trimmed by 6 bases and J by 7 bases, 0 bases remained unmatched. Germline CDR1 reads ENHRY; CDR2 reads SYGVKD. This CDR3 is 11 amino acids long. This chain's CDR3 is CAIRGGNEQFF. The CDR3 nucleotides read TGTGCCATCAGGGGGGGGAATGAGCAGTTCTTC.

V and J are TRBV9 and TRBJ1-2, with TRBD1 matching over 9 bases. Germline CDR1 is SGDLS and CDR2 is YYNGEE. The V gene end was trimmed by 4 bases and the J gene end by 2 bases; junction bases not matched to a gene: 9. The CDR3 runs to 16 residues. CDR3 loop: CASSPYSGTGNYGYTF. The CDR3 DNA reads TGTGCCAGCAGCCCTTACTCCGGGACAGGGAACTATGGCTACACCTTC.

The V and J genes are TRBV5-4 and TRBJ2-1; the D gene is possibly TRBD1 (7 bases). In germline, CDR1 is SGHNT, CDR2 YYREEE (reference sequence). The ends were cut back, 4 bases at V and 6 bases at J, with 17 bases in the middle. This CDR3 spans 15 amino acids. The CDR3 nucleotides are TGTGCCAGCAGCAGCGGCGGGACAGTTACCAATGAGCAGTTCTTC. The encoded protein is CASSSGGTVTNEQFF.

This chain uses TRBV19 with TRBJ2-7; TRBD1 might be the D (5 bases). Germline CDR1 LNHDA, CDR2 SQIVND (reference sequence). CDR3 length: 15 residues. The V and J ends lost 3 bases and 3 bases respectively, with 15 bases between them. The CDR3 is CASSIWGDPLYEQYF. The CDR3 DNA reads TGTGCCAGTAGTATTTGGGGCGACCCCCTCTACGAGCAGTACTTC.

The J gene is TRBJ2-7, the V gene TRBV7-9, with D maybe TRBD1 (6 bases). There are 15 residues in the CDR3. The V gene's germline CDR1 is SEHNR and CDR2 FQNEAQ (reference sequence). The ends were cut back, 1 base at V and 3 bases at J, with 13 bases in the middle. The CDR3 sequence is CASSLVQGQFYEQYF. The CDR3 nucleotides read TGTGCCAGCAGCTTAGTACAGGGTCAATTCTACGAGCAGTACTTC.

The rearrangement joins TRBV5-1 to TRBJ2-3, with 8 positions matching TRBD2. The junction had 7 bases not matched to a gene; V was cut back by 1 base and J by 6 bases. The germline CDR1 and CDR2 sequences are SGHRS and YFSETQ. The length of the CDR3 is 15 residues. CDR3 nucleotide sequence: TGCGCCAGCAGCTTGTGGGGCGGGGGGCCTGATACGCAGTATTTT. Translating gives CASSLWGGGPDTQYF.

The chain uses TRBV9 and TRBJ2-3; 9 nucleotides agree with TRBD2. The CDR3 is made up of 15 amino acids. Trimming cost V 4 bases and J 1 base; bases outside gene matches: 4. CDR1 and CDR2 from the germline V gene are SGDLS and YYNGEE. CDR3 sequence: CASSRRTSGTDTQYF. As DNA, the CDR3 is TGTGCCAGCAGCAGGCGGACTAGCGGCACAGATACGCAGTATTTT. Looking up the rest from reference TRBV9 and TRBJ2-3 gives the full variable domain: DSGVTQTPKHLITATGQRVTLRCSPRSGDLSVYWYQQSLDQGLQFLIQYYNGEERAKGNILERFSAQQFPDLHSELNLSSLELGDSALYFCASSRRTSGTDTQYFGPGTRLTVL.

This clone was found once. The V gene is TRBV3-1 (or the pseudogene TRBV3-2), the J gene TRBJ1-4; D gene unclear. The CDR3 consists of 12 residues. CDR1 and CDR2 (germline): LGHDT, YNNKEL (reference sequence). The germline V and J ends were trimmed by 3 bases and 5 bases, with 4 bases remaining between them. As DNA, the CDR3 is TGTGCCAGCAGCCACGGGAATGAAAAACTGTTTTTT. This codes for CASSHGNEKLFF.

This clone is a singleton in its sample. This chain joins TRBV29-1 and TRBJ1-6; D possibly corresponds to TRBD1 (6 bases). From germline, CDR1 is SQVTM and CDR2 ANQGSEA. This CDR3 is built from 13 residues. Between the trimmed V and J ends, which lost 4 bases and 7 bases, there was a span of 11 bases. CDR3 coding DNA: TGCAGCGTTGCGACAGGCTCAAATTCACCCCTCCACTTT. Its protein is CSVATGSNSPLHF.

The CDR3 reads CASSVGAGGLDTQYF. Here the CDR3 DNA reads TGTGCCAGCAGCGTAGGAGCGGGGGGGCTAGATACGCAGTATTTT. This sequence joins TRBV9 and TRBJ2-3, with 10 bases aligning to TRBD2. Per the germline V gene, CDR1 is SGDLS and CDR2 is YYNGEE. V gave up 0 bases and J gave up 5 bases; unmatched junction bases: 3. This CDR3 spans 15 amino acids.

The genes are TRBV6-5 and TRBJ1-2; TRBD1 is a possible D gene (6 bases). Per the germline V gene, CDR1 is MNHEY and CDR2 is SVGAGI. The CDR3 runs to 13 residues. Deletions cut 8 bases from V and 0 bases from J, with 10 bases between. This chain's CDR3 is CASGDISNYGYTF. CDR3 bases: TGTGCCAGCGGGGACATTTCTAACTATGGCTACACCTTC.

The chain carries TRBV10-1 and TRBJ1-1; TRBD1 might be the D (5 bases). V was cut by 3 bases and J by 4 bases, with 12 bases left in between. In germline, CDR1 is WNHNN, CDR2 SYGVQD (reference sequence). CDR3 size: 14 residues. CDR3 nucleotides: TGCGCCAGCAGTGACTCCCAGGGACTCACTGAAGCTTTCTTT. Protein product: CASSDSQGLTEAFF.

The genes are TRBV12-3 or TRBV12-4 and TRBJ1-1; possibly TRBD1 for D (5 bases). The CDR3 is 13 amino acids. Trimming removed 7 bases from V and 4 bases from J, with 13 bases in between. CDR3 amino acids: CASMGGVFTEAFF. The CDR3 bases are TGTGCCAGCATGGGGGGGGTTTTCACTGAAGCTTTCTTT.

This chain connects TRBV3-1 (or the pseudogene TRBV3-2) to TRBJ2-3; 11 bases are a match to TRBD2. The CDR3 is made up of 17 amino acids. Per the germline V gene, CDR1 is LGHDT and CDR2 is YNNKEL (reference sequence). J was trimmed by 5 bases and V by 3 bases; bases with no gene match: 10. CDR3 DNA: TGTGCCAGCAGCCACGTATTTAGCGGGAGGGAGGAAGATACGCAGTATTTT. Translation: CASSHVFSGREEDTQYF.